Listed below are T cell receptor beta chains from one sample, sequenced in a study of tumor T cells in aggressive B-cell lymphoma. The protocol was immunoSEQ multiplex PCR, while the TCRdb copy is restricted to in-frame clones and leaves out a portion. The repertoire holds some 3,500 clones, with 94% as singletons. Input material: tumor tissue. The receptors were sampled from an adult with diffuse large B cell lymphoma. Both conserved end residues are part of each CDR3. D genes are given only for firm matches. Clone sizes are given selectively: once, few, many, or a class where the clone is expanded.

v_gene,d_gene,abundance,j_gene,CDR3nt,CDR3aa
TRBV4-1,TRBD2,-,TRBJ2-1,TGCGCCAGCAGCCAGCGGACTAGCGGGACCTACAATGAGCAGTTCTTC,CASSQRTSGTYNEQFF
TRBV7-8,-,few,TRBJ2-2,TGTGCCAGCAGCCAACCAGGGGCAGGTTCGAACACCGGGGAGCTGTTTTTT,CASSQPGAGSNTGELFF
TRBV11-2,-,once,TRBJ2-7,TGTGCCAGCAAAACCGAGGGCTACGAGCAGTACTTC,CASKTEGYEQYF
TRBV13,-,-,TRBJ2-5,TGTGCCAGCAGCTTAAGTAGGGGACAAGAGACCCAGTACTTC,CASSLSRGQETQYF
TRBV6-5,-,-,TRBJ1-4,TGTGCCAGCACTTCAACTAATGAAAAACTGTTTTTT,CASTSTNEKLFF
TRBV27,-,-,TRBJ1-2,TGTGCCAGCAGTCTGGGGGGTGTCTATGGCTACACCTTC,CASSLGGVYGYTF
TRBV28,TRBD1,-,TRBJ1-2,TGTGCCAGCAGCCTGGTCAATCCGGGACAGAGACCCTATGGCTACACCTTC,CASSLVNPGQRPYGYTF
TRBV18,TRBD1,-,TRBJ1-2,TGTGCCAGCTCACTCGACAGGGATCCCTATGGCTACACCTTC,CASSLDRDPYGYTF
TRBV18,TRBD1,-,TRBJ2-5,TGTGCCAGTTCCGGGACAGGCCCCGCGGCCCAGTACTTC,CASSGTGPAAQYF
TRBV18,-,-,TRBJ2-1,TGTGCCAGCTCACCACAGGGGATCGGTTCCTACAATGAGCAGTTCTTC,CASSPQGIGSYNEQFF
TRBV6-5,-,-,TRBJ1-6,TGTGCCAGCAGTTCCGTCGGACAGCTTGTAACCCCCCTCCACTTT,CASSSVGQLVTPLHF
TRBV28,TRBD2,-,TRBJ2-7,TGTGCCAGCAGGTCCAGCGGGAGCTACGAGCAGTACTTC,CASRSSGSYEQYF
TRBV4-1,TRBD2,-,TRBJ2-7,TGCGCCAGCAGCCAAGGCCGATTGACTAGCGGATCCTACGAGCAGTACTTC,CASSQGRLTSGSYEQYF
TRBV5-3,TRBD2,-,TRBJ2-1,TGTGCCAGAAGCCAGGGACTAGCGGGGGGCGATGAGCAGTTCTTC,CARSQGLAGGDEQFF
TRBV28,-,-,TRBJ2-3,TGTGCCAGCAGTTCTGGCACAGATACGCAGTATTTT,CASSSGTDTQYF
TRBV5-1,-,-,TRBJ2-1,TGCGCCAGCAGCCTTAGGCCCGGGGATGAGCAGTTCTTC,CASSLRPGDEQFF
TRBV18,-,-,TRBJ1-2,TGTGCCAGCTCAAAAGGAGGAGCCAGTCCCTATGGCTACACCTTC,CASSKGGASPYGYTF
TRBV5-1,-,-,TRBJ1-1,TGCGCCAGCAGCTTGGCAGACACTGAAGCTTTCTTT,CASSLADTEAFF
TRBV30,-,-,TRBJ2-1,TGTGCCCAGGGGCGGGAGCAGTTCTTC,CAQGREQFF
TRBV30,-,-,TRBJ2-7,TGTGCCTGGAGTGGCAGCGGACTCTACGAGCAGTACTTC,CAWSGSGLYEQYF
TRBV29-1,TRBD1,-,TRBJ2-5,TGCAGCGTTGGACAGGGGGGGGAGACCCAGTACTTC,CSVGQGGETQYF
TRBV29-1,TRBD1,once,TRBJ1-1,TGCAGCGTCACAGGGGAATATATGAACACTGAAGCTTTCTTT,CSVTGEYMNTEAFF
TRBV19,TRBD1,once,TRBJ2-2,TGTGCCAGTAGTACCCGTGAGACAGGGGGCTTGAGGGAGCTGTTTTTT,CASSTRETGGLRELFF
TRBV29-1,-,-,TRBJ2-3,TGCAGCCTTTCTCTGGATACGCAGTATTTT,CSLSLDTQYF
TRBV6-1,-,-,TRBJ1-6,TGTGCCAGCAGTGAACTCGAAGGGACACCTAATTCACCCCTCCACTTT,CASSELEGTPNSPLHF
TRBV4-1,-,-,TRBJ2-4,TGCGCCAGCAGCCAGGGACAAAAAAACATTCAGTACTTC,CASSQGQKNIQYF
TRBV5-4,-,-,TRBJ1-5,TGTGCCAGCACGGCGGATCAGCCCCAGCATTTT,CASTADQPQHF
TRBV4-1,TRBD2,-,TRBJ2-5,TGCGCCAGCAGCCAAGTGGGTAGCGGGAGTTTTGAGACCCAGTACTTC,CASSQVGSGSFETQYF
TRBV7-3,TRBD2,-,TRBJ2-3,TGTGCCAGCAGCTCCGGGACTAATCCCCCAGATACGCAGTATTTT,CASSSGTNPPDTQYF
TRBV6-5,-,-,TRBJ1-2,TGTGCCAGCAGTTACGGGCCCCCTAACTATGGCTACACCTTC,CASSYGPPNYGYTF
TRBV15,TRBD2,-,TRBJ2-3,TGTGCCACCAGCAGAGGGGGGACTAGCGCGGTCTCATATTTT,CATSRGGTSAVSYF
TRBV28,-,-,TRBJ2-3,TGTGCCAGCAGGGGACTTATTCCTAGCACAGATACGCAGTATTTT,CASRGLIPSTDTQYF
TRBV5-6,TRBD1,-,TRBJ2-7,TGTGCCAGCAGCTTGGTTTACAGACAGGGGGGCCTTTACGAGCAGTACTTC,CASSLVYRQGGLYEQYF
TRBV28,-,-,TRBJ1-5,TGTGCCAGCAGTAAAACTCGACCGGGGCAGCCCCAGCATTTT,CASSKTRPGQPQHF
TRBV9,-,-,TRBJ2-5,TGTGCCAGCAGCGTAGGATTAGCAGGGGAGACCCAGTACTTC,CASSVGLAGETQYF
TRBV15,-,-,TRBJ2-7,TGTGCCACCAGCAGAGAATCCACTGCCGCGACCTACGAGCAGTACTTC,CATSRESTAATYEQYF
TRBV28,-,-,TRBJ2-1,TGTGCCAGCAGTTTATCTAGTACGAGTGAGCAGTTCTTC,CASSLSSTSEQFF
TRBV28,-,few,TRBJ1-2,TGTGCCAGCAGGACACAGGGAGTATATGGCTACACCTTC,CASRTQGVYGYTF
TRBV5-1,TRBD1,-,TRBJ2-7,TGCGCCAGCAGCTCGACAGGGGGCAATTACGAGCAGTACTTC,CASSSTGGNYEQYF
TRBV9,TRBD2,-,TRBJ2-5,TGTGCCAGCAGCGTAGGCCCTAGCGGGAGGGGAGAGACCCAGTACTTC,CASSVGPSGRGETQYF
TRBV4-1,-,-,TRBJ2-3,TGCGCCAGCAGCCAATGGGCCGGAGATACGCAGTATTTT,CASSQWAGDTQYF
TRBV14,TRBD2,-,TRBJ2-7,TGTGCCAGCAGCCCCTTAACTAGCGGGAACAACGAGCAGTACTTC,CASSPLTSGNNEQYF
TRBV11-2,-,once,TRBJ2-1,TGTGCCAGCAGCTCTAGGGACAAATTTATCGATGAGCAGTTCTTC,CASSSRDKFIDEQFF
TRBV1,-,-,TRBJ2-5,TGCACCAGCAGCCAAGATGGTAATAGCGTCTACTTC,CTSSQDGNSVYF
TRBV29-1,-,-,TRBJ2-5,TGCAGCGTTGAAGGAACTGACGACTCCGGTTGGCAAGAGACCCAGTACTTC,CSVEGTDDSGWQETQYF
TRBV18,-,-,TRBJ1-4,TGTGCCAGCCTCAGGAGGGGTGATGAAAAACTGTTTTTT,CASLRRGDEKLFF
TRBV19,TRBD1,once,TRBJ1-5,TGTGCCAGTAGTATAGGGAGGGACAGGTACAATCAGCCCCAGCATTTT,CASSIGRDRYNQPQHF
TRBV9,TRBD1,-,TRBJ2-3,TGTGCCAGCAGCTCGCTCCCAGGGGGCCCAGATACGCAGTATTTT,CASSSLPGGPDTQYF
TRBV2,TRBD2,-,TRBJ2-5,TGTGCCAGCAGTGAAGCTCGCGGGAGGGCCGTGGGGTGGGAGGCCCAGTACTTC,CASSEARGRAVGWEAQYF
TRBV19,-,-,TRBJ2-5,TGTGCCAGTAGTATAGGGGCGGGCGGAATCCAAGAGACCCAGTACTTC,CASSIGAGGIQETQYF
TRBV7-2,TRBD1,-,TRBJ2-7,TGTGCCAGCAGCAGGTGGGACAGCTCCTACGAGCAGTACTTC,CASSRWDSSYEQYF
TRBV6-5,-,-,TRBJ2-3,TGTGCCAGCCTGGGGGGAGATACGCAGTATTTT,CASLGGDTQYF
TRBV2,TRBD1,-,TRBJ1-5,TGTGCCAGCAACGGACAGGGTGGGGGCCAGCCCCAGCATTTT,CASNGQGGGQPQHF
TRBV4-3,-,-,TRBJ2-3,TGCGCCAGCAGCCAAGAAGCATCTGCGGTTAGCACAGATACGCAGTATTTT,CASSQEASAVSTDTQYF
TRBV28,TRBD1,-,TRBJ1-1,TGTGCCAGCACTACTACGGGACAGGGAATGGAAGCTTTCTTT,CASTTTGQGMEAFF
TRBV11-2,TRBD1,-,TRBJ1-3,TGTGCCAGCAGTTTCGACAGGGGGTCTGGAAACACCATATATTTT,CASSFDRGSGNTIYF
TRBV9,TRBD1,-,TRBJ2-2,TGTGCCAGCAGCGGATCACAGGGGGCGAGAACCGGGGAGCTGTTTTTT,CASSGSQGARTGELFF